Sequencing of this T cell receptor (beta chain) was carried out in a study of blood T cell repertoires in COVID-19. Overall study context: Specimens from acute and convalescent COVID-19 originated in the United States, Italy and Spain.

V shed 4 bases, J shed 1 base, and the junction held 4 bases outside the gene matches. There are 15 residues in the CDR3. CDR1 SGHRS and CDR2 YFSETQ come from the germline V gene. Source study methods: Estimation of nucleated cell counts relied on the amplification of reference gene primers. The table came from immunoSEQ multiplex PCR; TCRdb's copy has only in-frame clones and leaves some out. V, J and clone size are those of that table, while D and trimming were read from the DNA. The table has a few hundred thousand clones, 70% to 90% seen once; the top ten hold around 4%. The sequence was collected from a woman aged 50 to 60 with active or convalescent COVID-19. Sequenced material: peripheral blood. V is TRBV5-1 and J is TRBJ2-2; 7 bases match TRBD1. The CDR3 here is CASSPGQVNTGELFF. CDR3 bases: TGCGCCAGCAGCCCTGGACAGGTGAACACCGGGGAGCTGTTTTTT. Looking up the rest from reference TRBV5-1 and TRBJ2-2 gives the full variable domain: KAGVTQTPRYLIKTRGQQVTLSCSPISGHRSVSWYQQTPGQGLQFLFEYFSETQRNKGNFPGRFSGRQFSNSRSEMNVSTLELGDSALYLCASSPGQVNTGELFFGEGSRLTVL.